This entry lists 21 T cell receptor beta chains sequenced from one sample in a study of vaccination effects on CD4 cells after COVID-19. Subsequent to 10 days of culture, CD4+ T cells were isolated. Antigen specificity for these receptors is unknown. The table came from immunoSEQ multiplex PCR; TCRdb's copy has only in-frame clones and leaves some out. The data contain around 40,000 clones, about 70% of them singletons. This material consisted of CD4+ T cells from PBMCs cultured without peptide, taken before COVID-19 vaccination. The receptors were gathered from a human donor who received a COVID-19 vaccine.

This rearrangement joins TRBV7-6 to TRBJ2-1; 8 bases agree with TRBD2. CDR1 is SGHVS and CDR2 is FNYEAQ in the germline V gene. This CDR3 region has 15 residues. V lost 2 bases and J lost 2; bases outside the gene matches: 2. The CDR3 region is CASSLNGGAYNEQFF. CDR3 DNA: TGTGCCAGCAGCTTAAACGGGGGGGCCTACAATGAGCAGTTCTTC. The full variable domain, in which reference TRBV7-6 and TRBJ2-1 provide the parts outside the CDR3, is GAGVSQSPRYKVTKRGQDVALRCDPISGHVSLYWYRQALGQGPEFLTYFNYEAQQDKSGLPNDRFSAERPEGSISTLTIQRTEQRDSAMYRCASSLNGGAYNEQFFGPGTRLTVL.

Here the CDR3 reads CASTNPGQGYSPLHF. The CDR3 DNA reads as TGTGCCAGCACTAACCCCGGACAGGGGTATTCACCCCTCCACTTT. V usage is TRBV6-5 and J usage is TRBJ1-6; 9 bases are shared with TRBD1. V was pared by 7 bases and J by 8 bases, with 9 bases of the junction left unmatched. This CDR3 spans 15 amino acids. CDR1 is MNHEY, CDR2 SVGAGI, per germline.

This chain uses TRBV28 with TRBJ1-3; D unclear. Germline V gene data show CDR1 as MDHEN and CDR2 as SYDVKM. Trimming took 7 bases from V and 0 from J, leaving 25 bases between them. The CDR3 covers 19 residues. The CDR3 DNA reads as TGTGCCAGCAATTACGAGAAGAGTGAGCCCATCCGCTCTGGAAACACCATATATTTT. As protein: CASNYEKSEPIRSGNTIYF.

This chain connects TRBV3-1 (or the pseudogene TRBV3-2) to TRBJ2-3; TRBD1 agrees at 7 bases. Per germline, CDR1 LGHDT and CDR2 YNNKEL (reference sequence). The CDR3 sequence is 18 residues long. The J segment lost 4 bases and the V segment lost 5 bases, leaving 18 bases of the junction unmatched. CDR3 protein: CASSELGKWTGDADTQYF. CDR3 DNA sequence: TGTGCCAGCAGCGAACTCGGAAAATGGACAGGAGACGCAGATACGCAGTATTTT.

This chain links TRBV19 with TRBJ1-1; tentative D call: TRBD1 (6 bases). The germline CDR1 and CDR2 sequences are LNHDA and SQIVND (reference sequence). V gave up 3 bases and J gave up 10 bases, with 9 bases separating them. The CDR3 has 11 amino acids. The DNA of the CDR3 is TGTGCCAGTAGTATCCAGGGGCGAGCTTTCTTT. This translates into CASSIQGRAFF.

There are a few counts of this clone. V gene TRBV2 combines with J gene TRBJ2-7; 10 nucleotides line up with TRBD2. The CDR3 contains 17 residues. In germline, CDR1 is SNHLY, CDR2 FYNNEI. The J segment lost 2 bases and the V segment lost 2 bases, leaving 9 bases of the junction unmatched. The CDR3 is CASSETLTSGLTYEQYF. The CDR3 DNA follows: TGTGCCAGCAGTGAAACCCTGACTAGCGGGTTGACCTACGAGCAGTACTTC.

This sequence joins TRBV4-1 and TRBJ1-2; no firm D call. Trimming pared 4 bases from V and 2 bases from J, leaving 14 bases between. The CDR3 is 15 residues long. Germline CDR1 is MGHRA and CDR2 is YSYEKL. This CDR3 reads CASSLNPLRNYGYTF. The CDR3 nucleotides are TGCGCCAGCAGCCTCAACCCTCTACGGAACTATGGCTACACCTTC.

The gene calls are TRBV30 and TRBJ1-5; weak D call: TRBD1 (6 bases). The germline V gene has CDR1 GTSNPN and CDR2 SVGIG (reference sequence). V was shortened by 1 base and J by 7 bases, with 8 bases between the two germline ends. The CDR3 runs to 12 residues. Written as DNA, the CDR3 is TGTGCCTGGAGTGGGGGGCCCCAGCCCCAGCATTTT. This translates into CAWSGGPQPQHF.

This clone was detected a few times. The chain employs TRBV4-1 and TRBJ1-2; TRBD1 agrees at 10 bases. In germline, CDR1 is MGHRA, CDR2 YSYEKL. The junction had 3 bases not matched to a gene; V was cut back by 1 base and J by 4 bases. The length of the CDR3 is 15 residues. CDR3 sequence reads: CASSQARTGGYGYTF. DNA for the CDR3: TGCGCCAGCAGCCAAGCACGGACAGGGGGCTATGGCTACACCTTC.

This clone turned up a few times. The gene calls are TRBV6-7 and TRBJ1-5; the match to TRBD1 covers 7 bases. TRBV6-7 is sorted into the ORF group, with uncertain function. This CDR3 region has 13 residues. V lost 5 bases, J lost 6 bases, and 4 bases stayed unmatched. CDR3 protein: CASSRQGCQPQHF. The CDR3 DNA reads as TGTGCCAGCAGTCGACAGGGATGTCAGCCCCAGCATTTT.

The genes are TRBV7-2 and TRBJ1-2; perhaps TRBD1 as D (6 bases). Between the trimmed V and J ends, which lost 3 bases and 1 base, there was a span of 9 bases. The CDR3 runs to 14 residues. CDR1 SGHTA and CDR2 FQGNSA come from the germline V gene. DNA of the CDR3: TGTGCCAGCAGCTTTGTGGACAGTAACTATGGCTACACCTTC. Residues: CASSFVDSNYGYTF.

The rearrangement joins TRBV19 to TRBJ1-5, with D possibly TRBD1 on 5 matching bases. CDR1 is LNHDA, CDR2 SQIVND, per germline (reference sequence). This CDR3 spans 16 amino acids. V lost 6 bases to trimming and J lost 1 base, with 16 bases between them. The CDR3 here is CASRGAWGTSNQPQHF. The CDR3 coding sequence is TGTGCCAGTAGAGGGGCTTGGGGCACGAGCAATCAGCCCCAGCATTTT.

This chain joins TRBV11-2 and TRBJ2-1, with TRBD2 matching over 10 bases. CDR1 and CDR2 (germline): SGHAT, FQNNGV. The CDR3 contains 16 residues. V shed 5 bases and J 6 bases; nucleotides not matched to a gene: 10. Written as DNA, the CDR3 is TGTGCCAGCAGCGAAGAACTAGCGGGGTACCGCAATGAGCAGTTCTTC. This encodes CASSEELAGYRNEQFF.

The rearrangement uses TRBV7-2 and TRBJ2-7; the match to TRBD2 covers 9 bases. The germline V gene has CDR1 SGHTA and CDR2 FQGNSA. The CDR3 totals 16 residues. V lost 5 bases, J lost 3 bases, and 11 bases stayed unmatched. CDR3 amino acids: CASSRFRAGGNYEQYF. The CDR3 region has the DNA TGTGCCAGCAGCCGTTTCCGCGCGGGAGGGAACTACGAGCAGTACTTC.

The chain uses TRBV5-1 and TRBJ1-2; 7 nucleotides agree with TRBD1. The CDR3 is made up of 13 amino acids. J gave up 4 bases and V 3 bases, and 3 bases lay outside the gene matches. Germline CDR1 SGHRS, CDR2 YFSETQ. CDR3 residues: CASSSGDSYGYTF. Written as DNA, the CDR3 is TGCGCCAGCAGCTCGGGGGACAGCTATGGCTACACCTTC.

The chain recombines TRBV2 with TRBJ1-1; D not resolved. The CDR3 runs 14 residues. CDR1 SNHLY and CDR2 FYNNEI come from the germline V gene. Trimming cost V 5 bases and J 7 bases, with 17 bases left between them. For the CDR3, the DNA is TGTGCCAGCAGTCAGGCAGACCAGCTAGGTGAAGCTTTCTTT. Protein product: CASSQADQLGEAFF.

The rearrangement joins TRBV2 to TRBJ2-1; no firm D call. Germline V gene lookup returns CDR1 SNHLY and CDR2 FYNNEI. Trimming removed 6 bases from V and 0 bases from J, with 6 bases in between. The CDR3 loop spans 13 amino acids. The CDR3 protein is CASRWSSYNEQFF. The CDR3 DNA follows: TGTGCCAGCAGGTGGAGCTCCTACAATGAGCAGTTCTTC.

The chain is built from TRBV21-1 and TRBJ2-7; the table's TRBD2 call for D was not verified on the DNA. TRBV21-1 is marked as a pseudogene. This CDR3 is 15 amino acids long. The CDR3 sequence is CASSKARRPIYEQYF. DNA of the CDR3: TGTGCCAGCAGCAAAGCACGGAGACCAATCTACGAGCAGTACTTC.

As for this clone: This CDR3 is also generated by other DNA sequences in the sample. The rearrangement joins TRBV12-3 or TRBV12-4 to TRBJ2-5; D possibly corresponds to TRBD1 (5 bases). V lost 1 base to trimming and J lost 5 bases, with 5 bases between them. This CDR3 is built from 12 residues. CDR3 DNA: TGTGCCAGCAGTTTAGAGGGGGAGACCCAGTACTTC. Its protein product is CASSLEGETQYF.

J is TRBJ1-5 and V is TRBV6-5; 8 bases fit TRBD1. The CDR3 is 14 amino acids. Germline trimming cut 6 bases from V and 7 bases from J; bases unmatched to any gene: 8. Germline V gives CDR1 MNHEY, CDR2 SVGAGI. The CDR3 region has the DNA TGTGCCAGCAGACAAGGACAGGGAAGACAGCCCCAGCATTTT. Its translation: CASRQGQGRQPQHF.

The CDR3 reads CASSLTSAADTQYF. CDR3 DNA sequence: TGTGCCAGCAGTCTAACTAGCGCCGCAGATACGCAGTATTTT. This sequence joins TRBV27 and TRBJ2-3; TRBD2 matches 7 bases. V shed 5 bases and J 4 bases; nucleotides not matched to a gene: 6. This CDR3 is built from 14 residues. Germline CDR1 and CDR2: MNHEY and SMNVEV (reference sequence).